The clone carrying this T cell receptor beta chain was seen just once. Its antigen is not identified. Employing constant-segment primers, 5'RACE generated TCR alpha and TCR beta cDNA libraries bearing sample barcodes and UMIs. TCRdb reanalysed the 5' RACE reads using MiXCR and keeps one entry per CDR3 protein. The repertoire holds around 300,000 distinct CDR3 sequences, with roughly 15% as singletons. The sample is drawn from a study of T-cell memory formation after mild COVID-19. Study information: TCR clusters largely stayed donor specific. General study findings and limits: Memory from before infection featured some responding clones, which suggests cross-reactive memory joined. Clones that contracted clustered mainly in CM and EM if CD4+ and in EMRA if CD8+.

The CDR3 length is 14 residues. Germline CDR1 reads LNHNV; CDR2 reads YYDKDF (reference sequence). V lost 0 bases and J lost 5; bases outside the gene matches: 3. Sample: PBMCs or a T cell subset sorted from them (not recorded which). This clonotype originated in a man between 18 and 29 years old who had mild COVID-19 (a few samples of this study predate the infection). Cell type and time point are not known. The genes are TRBV15 and TRBJ2-5; 7 bases align to TRBD2. CDR3 region: CATSRDRGGETQYF. The CDR3, as DNA: TGTGCCACCAGCAGAGATCGGGGAGGGGAGACCCAGTACTTC.